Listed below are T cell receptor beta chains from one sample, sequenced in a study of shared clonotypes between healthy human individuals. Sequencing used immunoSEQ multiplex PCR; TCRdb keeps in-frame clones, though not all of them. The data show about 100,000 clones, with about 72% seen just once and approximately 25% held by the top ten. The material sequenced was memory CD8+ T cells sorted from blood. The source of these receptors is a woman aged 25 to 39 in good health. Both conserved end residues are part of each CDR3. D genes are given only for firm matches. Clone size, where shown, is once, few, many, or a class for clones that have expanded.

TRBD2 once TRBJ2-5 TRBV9 CASSPGTSGKETQYF TGTGCCAGCAGCCCCGGGACTAGCGGGAAGGAGACCCAGTACTTC
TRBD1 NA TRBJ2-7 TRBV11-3 CASSPGQAPREQYF TGTGCCAGCAGCCCAGGACAGGCACCTAGGGAGCAGTACTTC
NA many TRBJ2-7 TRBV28 CASSFHSEDTYEQYF TGTGCCAGCAGTTTCCATAGTGAGGATACCTACGAGCAGTACTTC
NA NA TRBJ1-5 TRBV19 CASSIGTASNQPQHF TGTGCCAGTAGTATAGGGACGGCTAGCAATCAGCCCCAGCATTTT
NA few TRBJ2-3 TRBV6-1 CASSERLEADTQYF TGTGCCAGCAGTGAGCGGTTAGAGGCAGATACGCAGTATTTT
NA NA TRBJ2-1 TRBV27 CASSHQGSSYNEQFF TGTGCCAGCAGCCACCAGGGGAGCTCCTACAATGAGCAGTTCTTC
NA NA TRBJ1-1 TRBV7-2 CASSSGGGVNTEAFF TGTGCCAGCAGCTCCGGGGGGGGAGTGAACACTGAAGCTTTCTTT
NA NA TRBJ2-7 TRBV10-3 CASSESTAGRGSYEQYF TGTGCCAGCAGTGAATCCACAGCTGGACGGGGGTCCTACGAGCAGTACTTC
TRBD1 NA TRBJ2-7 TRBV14 CASSRSGQGNYEQYF TGTGCCAGCAGCCGGTCGGGACAGGGAAACTACGAGCAGTACTTC
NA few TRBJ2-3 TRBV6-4 CASSDSGGGNTDTQYF TGTGCCAGCAGTGACTCGGGCGGGGGCAACACAGATACGCAGTATTTT
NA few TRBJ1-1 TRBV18 CASSRSLTPDTEAFF TGTGCCAGCTCACGTAGTCTTACCCCCGACACTGAAGCTTTCTTT
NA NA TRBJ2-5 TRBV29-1 CSVGWQETQYF TGCAGCGTTGGCTGGCAAGAGACCCAGTACTTC
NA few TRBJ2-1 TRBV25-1 CASRERGGGYNEQFF TGTGCCAGCAGGGAAAGGGGAGGAGGCTACAATGAGCAGTTCTTC
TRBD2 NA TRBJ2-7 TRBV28 CASRKPIAGTYEQYF TGTGCCAGCAGGAAGCCCATAGCGGGAACGTACGAGCAGTACTTC
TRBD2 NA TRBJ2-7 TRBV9 CASSVGSGSYEQYF TGTGCCAGCAGCGTGGGTAGCGGGAGTTACGAGCAGTACTTC
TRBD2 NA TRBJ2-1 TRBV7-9 CASSLWWWREPKYNEQFF TGTGCCAGCAGCTTATGGTGGTGGCGGGAGCCCAAGTACAATGAGCAGTTCTTC
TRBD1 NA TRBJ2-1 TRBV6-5 CASSYSPGQGGNEQFF TGTGCCAGCAGTTACTCGCCGGGACAGGGGGGCAATGAGCAGTTCTTC
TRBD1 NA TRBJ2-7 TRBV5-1 CASSPRQGAWTYEQYF TGCGCCAGCAGCCCTAGACAGGGGGCATGGACCTACGAGCAGTACTTC
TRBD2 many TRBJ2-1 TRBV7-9 CASSRRSGVYNEQFF TGTGCCAGCAGCCGACGTAGCGGGGTCTACAATGAGCAGTTCTTC
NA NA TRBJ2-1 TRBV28 CASSRPGRSINEQFF TGTGCCAGCAGTCGGCCGGGACGGTCAATCAATGAGCAGTTCTTC
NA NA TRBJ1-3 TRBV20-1 CGGAGGNTIYF TGCGGGGGTGCAGGGGGAAACACCATATATTTT
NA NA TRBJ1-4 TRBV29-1 CSVGGREKLFF TGCAGCGTTGGGGGTCGGGAAAAACTGTTTTTT
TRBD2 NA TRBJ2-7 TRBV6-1 CASSGQSGSSYEQYF TGTGCCAGCAGTGGTCAGAGCGGGAGCTCCTACGAGCAGTACTTC
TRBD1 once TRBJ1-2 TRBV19 CASSTWTGGGYGYTF TGTGCCAGTAGTACATGGACAGGGGGCGGCTATGGCTACACCTTC
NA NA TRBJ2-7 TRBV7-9 CASSLLHSETYEQYF TGTGCCAGCAGCTTACTTCATAGCGAAACCTACGAGCAGTACTTC
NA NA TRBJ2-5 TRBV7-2 CASSQNGGETQYF TGTGCCAGCAGCCAAAATGGTGGGGAGACCCAGTACTTC
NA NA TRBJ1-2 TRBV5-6 CASSFQGPRGYTF TGTGCCAGCAGCTTTCAGGGGCCGAGGGGCTACACCTTC
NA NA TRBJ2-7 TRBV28 CASISEAYEQYF TGTGCCAGCATAAGCGAGGCCTACGAGCAGTACTTC
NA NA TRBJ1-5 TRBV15 CATSRDWNQPQHF TGTGCCACCAGCAGAGATTGGAATCAGCCCCAGCATTTT
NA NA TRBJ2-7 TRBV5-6 CASTLRDRFSF TGTGCCAGCACCCTACGGGACCGTTTTTCTTTC
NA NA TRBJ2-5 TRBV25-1 CASRIKQWRETQYF TGTGCCAGCAGGATTAAACAGTGGCGAGAGACCCAGTACTTC
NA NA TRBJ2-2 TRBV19 CASAPRGQAGNTGELFF TGTGCCAGCGCCCCGAGAGGGCAGGCGGGGAACACCGGGGAGCTGTTTTTT
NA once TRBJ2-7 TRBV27 CASSPREPRVPTGEQYF TGTGCCAGCAGTCCGAGGGAACCCAGAGTACCTACGGGAGAGCAGTACTTC
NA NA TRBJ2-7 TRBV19 CASSIARSSYEQYF TGTGCCAGTAGTATAGCCAGAAGCTCCTACGAGCAGTACTTC
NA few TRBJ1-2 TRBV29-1 CSVVDGYGYTF TGCAGCGTTGTGGACGGATATGGCTACACCTTC